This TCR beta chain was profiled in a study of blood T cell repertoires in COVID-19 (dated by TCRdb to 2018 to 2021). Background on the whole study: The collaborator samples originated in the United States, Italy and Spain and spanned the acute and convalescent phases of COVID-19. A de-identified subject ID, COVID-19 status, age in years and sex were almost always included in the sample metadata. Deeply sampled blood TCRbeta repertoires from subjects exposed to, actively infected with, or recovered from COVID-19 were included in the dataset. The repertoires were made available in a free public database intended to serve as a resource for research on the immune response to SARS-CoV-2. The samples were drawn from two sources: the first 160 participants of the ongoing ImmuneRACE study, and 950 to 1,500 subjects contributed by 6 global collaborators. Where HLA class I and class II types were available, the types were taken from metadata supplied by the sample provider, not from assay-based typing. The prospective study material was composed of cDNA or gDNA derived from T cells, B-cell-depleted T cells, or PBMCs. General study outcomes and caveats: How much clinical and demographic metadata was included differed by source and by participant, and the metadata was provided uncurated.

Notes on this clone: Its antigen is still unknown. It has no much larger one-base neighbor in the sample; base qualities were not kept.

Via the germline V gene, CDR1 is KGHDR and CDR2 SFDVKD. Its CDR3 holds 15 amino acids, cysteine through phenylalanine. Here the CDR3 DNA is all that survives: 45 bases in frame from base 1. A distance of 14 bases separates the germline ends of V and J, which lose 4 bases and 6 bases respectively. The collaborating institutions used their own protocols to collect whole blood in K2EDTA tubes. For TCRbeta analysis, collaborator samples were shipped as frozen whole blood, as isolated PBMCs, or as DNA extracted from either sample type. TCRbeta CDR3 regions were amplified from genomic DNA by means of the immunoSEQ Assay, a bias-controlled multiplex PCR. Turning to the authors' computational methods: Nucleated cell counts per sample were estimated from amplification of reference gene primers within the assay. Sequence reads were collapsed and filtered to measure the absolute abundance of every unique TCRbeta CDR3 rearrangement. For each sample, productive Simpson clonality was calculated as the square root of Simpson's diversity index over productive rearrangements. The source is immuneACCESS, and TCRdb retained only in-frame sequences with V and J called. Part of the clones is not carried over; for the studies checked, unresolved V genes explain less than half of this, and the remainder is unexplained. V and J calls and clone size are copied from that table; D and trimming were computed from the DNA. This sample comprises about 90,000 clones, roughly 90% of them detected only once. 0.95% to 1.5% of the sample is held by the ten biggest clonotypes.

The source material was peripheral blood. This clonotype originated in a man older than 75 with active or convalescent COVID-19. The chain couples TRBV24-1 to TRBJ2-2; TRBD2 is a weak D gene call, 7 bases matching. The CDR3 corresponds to CATSEGGASSGELFF. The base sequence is TGTGCCACCAGTGAAGGGGGGGCGAGCTCCGGGGAGCTGTTTTTT.